This TCR beta chain was sequenced in a study of T cells in Graves' hyperthyroidism and ophthalmopathy (dated by TCRdb to the late 2010s). The study in broad terms: Peripheral blood was sampled at the time of initial diagnosis, prior to any treatment. TCR V-J signatures able to tell the groups apart were searched for in a discovery cohort of approximately 95 patients, of whom more than 40 had Graves' ophthalmopathy and under 65 had stable Graves' hyperthyroidism. Prospective prediction of ophthalmopathy was tested in an independent validation cohort consisting of 18 to 20 hyperthyroidism patients and approximately 16 patients who later progressed to ophthalmopathy. For training and testing, the 80 to 100 patients in the discovery cohort were randomly divided in a 7:3 ratio. The study also compared thyroid tissue and blood T-cell repertoires from several Graves' hyperthyroidism patients. After sampling, hyperthyroidism patients received methimazole starting at 30 mg daily, and ophthalmopathy patients received high-dose intravenous methylprednisolone. TCR Vbeta CDR3 sequencing of 120 to 150 peripheral blood samples (under 45 ophthalmopathy, 75 hyperthyroidism and roughly 17 progressor patients) is reported in the paper.

CDR3 length: 15 amino acids, cysteine to phenylalanine. This entry keeps only the CDR3 DNA: 45 bases, framed from base 1. CDR1 MGHRA and CDR2 YSYEKL are derived from the germline V gene. The V and J ends are trimmed by 4 bases and 6 bases, leaving 18 bases between them. Ten or more counts support this clonotype. The clone's antigen remains unknown. No much larger clonotype is one base removed from it; base qualities were not supplied. The paper's findings and limits, for the study overall: In validation, the model predicted progression to ophthalmopathy with about 71% sensitivity and about 72% specificity, a median of 6.5 months before onset. No statistical method was used to set the sample size in advance, and investigators knew the group allocation. Most expanded thyroid clonotypes (frequency above 0.001) were also detected in blood, suggesting blood repertoires may reflect thyroid immune responses. A model built on a 13 V-J signature distinguished ophthalmopathy from stable hyperthyroidism, reaching over 85% sensitivity and approximately 81% specificity in cross-validation and 80%/75% in testing.

The TCR beta CDR3 regions were amplified from the RNA transcripts. For the first round of RT-PCR on the TCR CDR3, the HTBI primer set was used together with the Qiagen OneStep RT-PCR kit. Libraries were constructed in a second round of multiplex PCR, after which size selection and purification were carried out. Sequencing of the libraries was done on an Illumina HiSeq2000 using paired-end 100 bp reads. The paper's processing steps were these. SOAPnuke was used to process the raw data, with reads discarded if the reads contained adapters or uncalled bases, had a mean Phred below 15, or lacked an exact constant-primer or identifier match. High-quality paired reads were merged with COPE v1.2.5, and unique nucleotide sequences were defined as clonotypes. Clonotypes were aligned to IMGT TRBV, TRBD and TRBJ reference segments using MiTCR v1.1. The analysis was restricted to V-J combinations with a frequency above 0.0001, which together covered 99% to 99.2% of the repertoires. The TCS score was defined as the ratio of F50 (clonal expansion) to E x V (chaos), calculated using BLOSUM62-based TCRdist between CDR3 peptides within each V-J. Welch's t-statistics and random forest reduced roughly 540 V-J features to fewer than 15, which were used in a naive Bayes classifier (R e1071). TCRdb passed the public sequencing reads through fastp at Q25 and MiXCR, retaining productive beta sequences. A single entry per CDR3 protein holds the most common genes and DNA from its merged rows. The V and J calls come from TCRdb's annotation, not from the publication. Counted in this sample were about 270,000 distinct CDR3 sequences; less than 30% of them appeared once. Approximately 30% of the sample goes to the ten largest clones.

Hyperthyroidism patients were newly diagnosed, had a disease duration of under 2 months, and were aged 18 to 65 years. The study excluded patients with uncontrolled infections, other autoimmune diseases, pregnancy or lactation. Clinical symptoms, serum thyroxine and TRAb, thyroid ultrasound, and orbital computed tomography formed the basis for the diagnoses. For progressor patients, blood was drawn at the first diagnosis of hyperthyroidism, before any ophthalmopathy symptoms had appeared. PBMCs were separated from approximately 10 ml of fresh peripheral blood using Ficoll-Paque density gradient centrifugation. Progressor patients were initially diagnosed with Graves' hyperthyroidism and developed ophthalmopathy during follow-up. Total RNA was extracted with Trizol reagent, and quality was checked on an Agilent 2100 Bioanalyzer.

The clonotype was recovered from a man aged 40-50 years with Graves' hyperthyroidism that later progressed to Graves' ophthalmopathy. The chain links TRBV4-1 with TRBJ1-1; the D gene is not confidently resolved. Sequenced input: blood. This receptor has the CDR3 CASSPRAGPGAEAFF. The nucleotide sequence is given as TGCGCCAGCAGCCCAAGGGCCGGACCCGGCGCTGAAGCTTTCTTT.